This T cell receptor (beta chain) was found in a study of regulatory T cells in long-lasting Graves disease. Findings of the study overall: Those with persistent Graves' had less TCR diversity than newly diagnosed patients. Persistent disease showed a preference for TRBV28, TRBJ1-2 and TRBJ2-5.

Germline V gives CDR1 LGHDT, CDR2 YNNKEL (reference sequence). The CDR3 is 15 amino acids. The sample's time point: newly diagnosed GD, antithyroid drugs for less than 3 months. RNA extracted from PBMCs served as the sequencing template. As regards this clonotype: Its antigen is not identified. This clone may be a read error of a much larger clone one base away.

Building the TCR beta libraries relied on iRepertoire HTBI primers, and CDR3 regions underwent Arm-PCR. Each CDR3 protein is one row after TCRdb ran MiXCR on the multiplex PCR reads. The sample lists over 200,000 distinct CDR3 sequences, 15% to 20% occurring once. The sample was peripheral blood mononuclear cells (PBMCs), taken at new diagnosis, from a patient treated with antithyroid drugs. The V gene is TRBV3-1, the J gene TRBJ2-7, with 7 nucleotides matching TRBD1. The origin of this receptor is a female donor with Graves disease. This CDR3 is CASSDLQGDPNEQYF. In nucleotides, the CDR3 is TGCGCCAGCAGCGACCTCCAGGGGGACCCTAACGAGCAGTACTTC.